The clone carrying this TCR beta chain was seen once. What it recognizes is unknown. The data originate from a study of regulatory T cells in long-lasting Graves disease. Study-level results: When disease was persistent, TRBV28, TRBJ1-2 and TRBJ2-5 were the favored segments. Relative to newly diagnosed Graves' patients, persistent ones had lower TCR diversity.

Time point in this sample: newly diagnosed GD, antithyroid drugs for less than 3 months. PBMC-derived RNA was used for the TCR library. Germline V gene sequence: CDR1 MNHNS, CDR2 SASEGT. The CDR3 is 13 residues long. Arm-PCR with iRepertoire HTBI primers amplified the CDR3 regions for these TCR beta libraries. TCRdb independently ran MiXCR on the multiplex PCR reads; one entry per CDR3 protein. The table has 300,000 to 400,000 distinct CDR3 sequences, roughly 16% seen once. The clonotype comes from a female donor with Graves disease. This sequence joins TRBV6-1 and TRBJ2-1, with 10 positions matching TRBD2. The DNA end is more similar to TRBJ2-5, so the J call may be wrong. The sequencing used peripheral blood mononuclear cells (PBMCs), collected at new diagnosis, from a patient treated with antithyroid drugs. The CDR3 region is CASTSGNQETQYF. CDR3 nucleotide sequence: TGTGCCAGTACTAGCGGGAACCAAGAGACCCAGTACTTC.